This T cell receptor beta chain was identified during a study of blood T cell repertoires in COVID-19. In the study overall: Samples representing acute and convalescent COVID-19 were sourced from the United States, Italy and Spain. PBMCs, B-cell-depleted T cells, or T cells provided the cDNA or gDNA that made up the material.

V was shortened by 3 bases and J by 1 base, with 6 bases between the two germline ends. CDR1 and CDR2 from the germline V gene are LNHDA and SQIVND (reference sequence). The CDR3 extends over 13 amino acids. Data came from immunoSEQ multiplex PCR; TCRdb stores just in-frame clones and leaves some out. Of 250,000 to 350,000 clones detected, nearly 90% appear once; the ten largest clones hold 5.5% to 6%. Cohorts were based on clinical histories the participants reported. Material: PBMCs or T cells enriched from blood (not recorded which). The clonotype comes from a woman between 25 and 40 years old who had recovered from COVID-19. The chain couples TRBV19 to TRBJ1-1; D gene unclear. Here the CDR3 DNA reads TGTGCCAGTAGTATCGGGAAGAACACTGAAGCTTTCTTT. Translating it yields CASSIGKNTEAFF.